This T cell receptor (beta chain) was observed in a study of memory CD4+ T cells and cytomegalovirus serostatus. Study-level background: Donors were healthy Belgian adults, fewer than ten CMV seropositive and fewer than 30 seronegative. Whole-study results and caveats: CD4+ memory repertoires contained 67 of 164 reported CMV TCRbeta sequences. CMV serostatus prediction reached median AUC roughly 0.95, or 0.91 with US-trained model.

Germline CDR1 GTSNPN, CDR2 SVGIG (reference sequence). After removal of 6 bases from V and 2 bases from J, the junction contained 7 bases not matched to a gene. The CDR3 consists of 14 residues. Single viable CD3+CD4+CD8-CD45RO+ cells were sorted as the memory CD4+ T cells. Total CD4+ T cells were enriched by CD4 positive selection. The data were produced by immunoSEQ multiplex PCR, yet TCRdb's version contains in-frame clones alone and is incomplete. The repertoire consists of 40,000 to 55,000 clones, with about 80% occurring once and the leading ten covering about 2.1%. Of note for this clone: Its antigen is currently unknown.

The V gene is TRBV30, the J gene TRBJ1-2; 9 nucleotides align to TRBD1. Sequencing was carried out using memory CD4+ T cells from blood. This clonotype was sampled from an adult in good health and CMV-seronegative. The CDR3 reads CACNPGQGNYGYTF. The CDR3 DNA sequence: TGTGCCTGCAATCCGGGACAGGGAAACTATGGCTACACCTTC.